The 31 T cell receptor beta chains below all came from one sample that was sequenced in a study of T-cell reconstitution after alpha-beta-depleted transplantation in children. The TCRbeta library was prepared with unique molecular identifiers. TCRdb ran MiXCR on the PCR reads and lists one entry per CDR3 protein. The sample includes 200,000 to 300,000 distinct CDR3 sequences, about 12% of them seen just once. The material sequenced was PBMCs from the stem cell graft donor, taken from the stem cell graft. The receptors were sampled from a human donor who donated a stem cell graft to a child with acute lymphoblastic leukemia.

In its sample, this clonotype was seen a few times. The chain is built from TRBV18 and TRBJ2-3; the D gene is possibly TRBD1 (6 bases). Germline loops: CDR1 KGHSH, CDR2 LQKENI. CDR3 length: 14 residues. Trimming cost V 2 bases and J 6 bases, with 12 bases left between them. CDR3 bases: TGTGCCAGCTCACCAAGACAGGTGGAGGATACGCAGTATTTT. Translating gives CASSPRQVEDTQYF.

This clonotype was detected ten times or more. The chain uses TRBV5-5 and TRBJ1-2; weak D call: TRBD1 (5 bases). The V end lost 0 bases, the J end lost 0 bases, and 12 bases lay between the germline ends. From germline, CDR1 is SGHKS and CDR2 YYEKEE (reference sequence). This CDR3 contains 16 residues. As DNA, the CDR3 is TGTGCCAGCAGCTTGGAGGCCAGGGCGACTAACTATGGCTACACCTTC. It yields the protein CASSLEARATNYGYTF.

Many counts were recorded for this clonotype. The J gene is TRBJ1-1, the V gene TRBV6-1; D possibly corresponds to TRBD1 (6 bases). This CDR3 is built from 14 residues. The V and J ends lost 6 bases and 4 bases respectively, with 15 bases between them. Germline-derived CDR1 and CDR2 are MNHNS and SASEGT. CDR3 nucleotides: TGTGCCAGCAGAAAGCAGGGGATCGGCACTGAAGCTTTCTTT. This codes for CASRKQGIGTEAFF.

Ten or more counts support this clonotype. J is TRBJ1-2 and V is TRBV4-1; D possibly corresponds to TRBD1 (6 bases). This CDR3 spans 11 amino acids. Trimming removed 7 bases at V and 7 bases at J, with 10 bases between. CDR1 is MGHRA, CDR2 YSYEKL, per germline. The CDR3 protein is CASTTGFGYTF. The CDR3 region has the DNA TGCGCCAGCACTACAGGGTTTGGCTACACCTTC.

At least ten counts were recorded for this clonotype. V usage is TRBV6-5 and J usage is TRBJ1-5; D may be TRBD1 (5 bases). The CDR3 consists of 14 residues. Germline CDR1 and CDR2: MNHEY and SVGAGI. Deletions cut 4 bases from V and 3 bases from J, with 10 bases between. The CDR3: CASSWGRVNQPQHF. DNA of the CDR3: TGTGCCAGCAGTTGGGGACGTGTCAATCAGCCCCAGCATTTT.

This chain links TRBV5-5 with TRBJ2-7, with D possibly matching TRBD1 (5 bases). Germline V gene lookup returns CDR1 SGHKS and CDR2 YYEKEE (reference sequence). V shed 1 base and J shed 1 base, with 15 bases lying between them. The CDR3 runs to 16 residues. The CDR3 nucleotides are TGTGCCAGCAGCTTGTCAGCACAGGTGAGGTCCTACGAGCAGTACTTC. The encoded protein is CASSLSAQVRSYEQYF.

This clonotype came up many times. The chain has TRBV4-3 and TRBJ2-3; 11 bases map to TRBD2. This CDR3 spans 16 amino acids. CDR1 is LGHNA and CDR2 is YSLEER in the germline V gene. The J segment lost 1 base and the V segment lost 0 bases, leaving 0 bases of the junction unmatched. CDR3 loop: CASSQELAGGTDTQYF. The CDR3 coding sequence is TGCGCCAGCAGCCAAGAACTAGCGGGGGGCACAGATACGCAGTATTTT.

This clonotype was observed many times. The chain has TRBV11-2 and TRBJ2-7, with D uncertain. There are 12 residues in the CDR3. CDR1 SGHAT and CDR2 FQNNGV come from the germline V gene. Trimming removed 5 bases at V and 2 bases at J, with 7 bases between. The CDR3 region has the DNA TGTGCCAGCAGCATAAACACCTACGAGCAGTACTTC. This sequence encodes CASSINTYEQYF.

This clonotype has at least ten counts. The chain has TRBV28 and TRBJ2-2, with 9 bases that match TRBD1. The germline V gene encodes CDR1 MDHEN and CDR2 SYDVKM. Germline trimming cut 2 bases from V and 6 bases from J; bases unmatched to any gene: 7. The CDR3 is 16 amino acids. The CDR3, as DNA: TGTGCCAGCAGTTTAGGGACAGGGATTTCGTCCGGGGAGCTGTTTTTT. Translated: CASSLGTGISSGELFF.

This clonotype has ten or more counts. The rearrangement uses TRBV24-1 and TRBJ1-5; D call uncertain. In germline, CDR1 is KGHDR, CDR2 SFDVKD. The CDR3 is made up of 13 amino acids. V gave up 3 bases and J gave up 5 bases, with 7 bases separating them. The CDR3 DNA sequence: TGTGCCACCAGTGATCTGTCTGATCAGCCCCAGCATTTT. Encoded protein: CATSDLSDQPQHF.

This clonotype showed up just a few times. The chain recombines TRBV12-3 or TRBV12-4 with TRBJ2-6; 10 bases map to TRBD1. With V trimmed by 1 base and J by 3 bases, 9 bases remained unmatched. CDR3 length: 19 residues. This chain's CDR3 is CASSLDGTGASGGANVLTF. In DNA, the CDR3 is TGTGCCAGCAGTTTAGATGGGACAGGGGCGTCTGGTGGGGCCAACGTCCTGACTTTC.

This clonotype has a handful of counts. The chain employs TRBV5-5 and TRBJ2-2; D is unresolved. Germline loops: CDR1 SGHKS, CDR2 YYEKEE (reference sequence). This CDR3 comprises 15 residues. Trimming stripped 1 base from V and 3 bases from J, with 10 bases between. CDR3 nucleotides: TGTGCCAGCAGCTTGCGAGTAGTTCACACCGGGGAGCTGTTTTTT. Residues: CASSLRVVHTGELFF.

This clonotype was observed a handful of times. The CDR3: CSAGGGRNYGYTF. CDR3 nucleotides: TGCAGTGCGGGGGGGGGACGGAACTATGGCTACACCTTC. V is TRBV20-1 and J is TRBJ1-2; TRBD1 is a possible D gene (5 bases). With 6 bases removed from V and 2 bases from J, the gap between germline ends came to 13 bases. Germline V gives CDR1 DFQATT, CDR2 SNEGSKA (reference sequence). The CDR3 contains 13 residues.

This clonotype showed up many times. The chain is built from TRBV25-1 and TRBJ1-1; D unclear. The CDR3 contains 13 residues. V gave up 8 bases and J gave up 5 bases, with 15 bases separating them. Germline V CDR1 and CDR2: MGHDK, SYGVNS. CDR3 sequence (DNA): TGTGCCAGCTGGGCCGGGGAGGCAACTGAAGCTTTCTTT. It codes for CASWAGEATEAFF.

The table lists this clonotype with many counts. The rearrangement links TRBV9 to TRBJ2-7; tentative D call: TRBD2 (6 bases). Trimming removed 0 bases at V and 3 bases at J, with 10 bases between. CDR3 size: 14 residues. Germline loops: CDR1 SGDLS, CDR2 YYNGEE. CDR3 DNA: TGTGCCAGCAGCGTAGATCAGGGAGGCTACGAGCAGTACTTC. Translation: CASSVDQGGYEQYF. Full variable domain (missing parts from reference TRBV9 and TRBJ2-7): DSGVTQTPKHLITATGQRVTLRCSPRSGDLSVYWYQQSLDQGLQFLIQYYNGEERAKGNILERFSAQQFPDLHSELNLSSLELGDSALYFCASSVDQGGYEQYFGPGTRLTVT.

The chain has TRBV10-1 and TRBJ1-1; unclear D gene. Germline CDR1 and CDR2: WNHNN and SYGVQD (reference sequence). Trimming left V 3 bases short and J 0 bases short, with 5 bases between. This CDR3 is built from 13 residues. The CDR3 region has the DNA TGCGCCAGCAGTGACAACCTGAACACTGAAGCTTTCTTT. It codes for CASSDNLNTEAFF.

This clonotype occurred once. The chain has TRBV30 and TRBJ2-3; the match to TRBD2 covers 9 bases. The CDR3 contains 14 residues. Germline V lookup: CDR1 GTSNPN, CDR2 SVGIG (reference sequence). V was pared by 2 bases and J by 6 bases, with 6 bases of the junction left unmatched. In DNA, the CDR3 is TGTGCCTGGAGTTTCAATAGCGGGAGTGATACGCAGTATTTT. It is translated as CAWSFNSGSDTQYF.

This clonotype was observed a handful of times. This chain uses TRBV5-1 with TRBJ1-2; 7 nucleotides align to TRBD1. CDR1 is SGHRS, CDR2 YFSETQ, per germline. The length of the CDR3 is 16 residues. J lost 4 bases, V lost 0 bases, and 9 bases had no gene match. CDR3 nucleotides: TGCGCCAGCAGCTTGGGACAGGGATCATCTACCTATGGCTACACCTTC. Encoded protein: CASSLGQGSSTYGYTF.

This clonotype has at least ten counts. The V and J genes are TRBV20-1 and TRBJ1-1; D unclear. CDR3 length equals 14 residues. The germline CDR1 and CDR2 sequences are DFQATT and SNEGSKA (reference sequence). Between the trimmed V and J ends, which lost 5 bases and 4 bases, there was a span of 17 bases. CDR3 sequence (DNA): TGCAGTGCTGGAGCCCCGGGCTTGATCACTGAAGCTTTCTTT. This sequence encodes CSAGAPGLITEAFF.

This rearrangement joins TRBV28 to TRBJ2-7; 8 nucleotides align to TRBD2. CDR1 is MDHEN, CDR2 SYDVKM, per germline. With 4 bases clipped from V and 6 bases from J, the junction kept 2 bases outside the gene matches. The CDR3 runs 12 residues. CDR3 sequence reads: CASSSAGGEQYF. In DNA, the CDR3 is TGTGCCAGCAGTTCGGCGGGGGGCGAGCAGTACTTC.

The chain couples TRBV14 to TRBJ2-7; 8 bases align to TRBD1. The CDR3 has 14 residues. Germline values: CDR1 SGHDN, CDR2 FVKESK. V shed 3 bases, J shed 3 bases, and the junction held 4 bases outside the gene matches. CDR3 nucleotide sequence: TGTGCCAGCAGCCACCGGGACAGGTTCTACGAGCAGTACTTC. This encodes CASSHRDRFYEQYF.

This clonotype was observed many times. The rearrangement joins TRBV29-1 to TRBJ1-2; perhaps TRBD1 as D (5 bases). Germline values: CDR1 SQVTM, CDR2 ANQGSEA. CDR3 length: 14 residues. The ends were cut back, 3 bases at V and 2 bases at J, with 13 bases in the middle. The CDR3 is CSVEYQRDNYGYTF. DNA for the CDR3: TGCAGCGTTGAGTACCAAAGGGACAACTATGGCTACACCTTC.

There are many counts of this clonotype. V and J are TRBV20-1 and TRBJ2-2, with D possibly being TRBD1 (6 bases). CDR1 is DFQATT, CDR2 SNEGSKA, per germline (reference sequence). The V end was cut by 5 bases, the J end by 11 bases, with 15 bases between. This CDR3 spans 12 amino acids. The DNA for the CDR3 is TGCAGTGCTCAGGACAGCTATTTTGAGCTGTTTTTT. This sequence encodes CSAQDSYFELFF.

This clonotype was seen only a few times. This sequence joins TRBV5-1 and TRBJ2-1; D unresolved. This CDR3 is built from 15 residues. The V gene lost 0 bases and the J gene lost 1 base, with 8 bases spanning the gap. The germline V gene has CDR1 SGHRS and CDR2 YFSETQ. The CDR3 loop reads CASSLGSGSYNEQFF. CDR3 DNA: TGCGCCAGCAGCTTGGGTTCGGGTTCCTACAATGAGCAGTTCTTC.

The CDR3 bases are TGTGCCAGCAGTTACTCCCTTCGGGGGGGAGCAATTTACGAGCAGTACTTC. Protein sequence: CASSYSLRGGAIYEQYF. The gene calls are TRBV6-2 or TRBV6-3 and TRBJ2-7; TRBD2 matches at 8 bases. The length of the CDR3 is 17 residues. Trimming removed 0 bases from V and 4 bases from J; junction bases left unmatched: 11. Germline values: CDR1 MNHEY, CDR2 SVGEGT.

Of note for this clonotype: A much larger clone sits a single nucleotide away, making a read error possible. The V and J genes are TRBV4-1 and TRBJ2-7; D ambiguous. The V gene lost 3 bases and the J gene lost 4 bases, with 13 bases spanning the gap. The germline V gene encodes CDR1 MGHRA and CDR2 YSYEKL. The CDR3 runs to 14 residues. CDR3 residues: CASSHGPIPYEQYF. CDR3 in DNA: TGCGCCAGCAGCCACGGCCCGATACCTTACGAGCAGTACTTC.

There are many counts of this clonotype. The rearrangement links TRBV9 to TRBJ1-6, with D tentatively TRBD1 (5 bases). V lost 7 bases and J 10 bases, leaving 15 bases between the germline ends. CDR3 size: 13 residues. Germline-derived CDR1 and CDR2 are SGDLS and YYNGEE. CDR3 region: CASGRGRDSPLHF. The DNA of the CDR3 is TGTGCCAGCGGGAGGGGCAGGGACTCACCCCTCCACTTT.

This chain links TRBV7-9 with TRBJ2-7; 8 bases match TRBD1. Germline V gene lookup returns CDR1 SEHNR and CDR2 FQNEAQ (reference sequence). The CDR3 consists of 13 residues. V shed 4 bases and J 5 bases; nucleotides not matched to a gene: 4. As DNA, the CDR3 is TGTGCCAGCAGCTCCCGGACAGGGCACGAGCAGTACTTC. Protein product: CASSSRTGHEQYF.

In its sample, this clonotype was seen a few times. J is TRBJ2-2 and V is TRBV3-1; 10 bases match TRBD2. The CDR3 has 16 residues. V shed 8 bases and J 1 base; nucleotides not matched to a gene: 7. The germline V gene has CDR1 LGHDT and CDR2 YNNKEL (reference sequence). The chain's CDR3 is CASELAGALNTGELFF. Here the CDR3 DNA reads TGTGCCAGCGAGCTAGCGGGAGCGTTGAACACCGGGGAGCTGTTTTTT.

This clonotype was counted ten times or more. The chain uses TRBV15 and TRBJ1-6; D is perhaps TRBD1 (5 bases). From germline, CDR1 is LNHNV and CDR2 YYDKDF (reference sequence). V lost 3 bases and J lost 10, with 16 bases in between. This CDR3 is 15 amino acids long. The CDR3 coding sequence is TGTGCCACCAGCAGGACGACCGGAGAGGGGTCACCCCTCCACTTT. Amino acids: CATSRTTGEGSPLHF.

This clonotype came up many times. The CDR3 nucleotides are TGTGCCAGCAGCCTTGACAGGGGGCTAGGCTACACCTTC. Residues: CASSLDRGLGYTF. The V gene is TRBV11-2, the J gene TRBJ1-2; TRBD1 agrees at 10 bases. Unmatched junction bases numbered 5, after V lost 5 bases and J lost 8 bases. Germline V lookup: CDR1 SGHAT, CDR2 FQNNGV. The CDR3 consists of 13 residues.